This T cell receptor beta chain was found in a study of PD-1 blockade in classical Hodgkin lymphoma. Study information: Patients were infused with nivolumab 3 mg/kg every 2 weeks. Whole-study results and caveats: CD4+ TCR diversity climbed significantly by C4D1, unlike CD8+ TCR diversity. The authors have not defined what causes the repertoire differences, possibly disease activity or prior therapy.

Trimming took 5 bases from V and 4 from J, leaving 11 bases between them. The CDR3 is 13 amino acids. Germline V gene lookup returns CDR1 MDHEN and CDR2 SYDVKM. With no exception, relapse followed autologous stem cell transplantation in all patients, and brentuximab vedotin exposure varied. Patients reached a best response of complete response, partial response or progressive disease. On this clone itself: What it recognizes is unknown.

The protocol was immunoSEQ multiplex PCR, while the TCRdb copy is restricted to in-frame clones and leaves out a portion. There are about 41,000 clones in the sample; roughly nine tenths occur only once, and 5.5% to 6.5% lies in the top ten. This chain uses TRBV28 with TRBJ2-5; D is possibly TRBD2 (7 bases). Sequences were derived from peripheral blood mononuclear cells (PBMCs), sampled before the second cycle of nivolumab. The clonotype originates from a human donor with classical Hodgkin lymphoma. CDR3 loop: CASSPGGLETQYF. The CDR3 DNA is TGTGCCAGCAGTCCGGGGGGCTTAGAGACCCAGTACTTC. The variable domain in full, completed from reference TRBV28 and TRBJ2-5, reads DVKVTQSSRYLVKRTGEKVFLECVQDMDHENMFWYRQDPGLGLRLIYFSYDVKMKEKGDIPEGYSVSREKKERFSLILESASTNQTSMYLCASSPGGLETQYFGPGTRLLVL.